The 23 T cell receptor beta chains below come from one sample, sequenced in a study of regulatory T cells in long-lasting Graves disease. Time point of the sample: newly diagnosed GD, antithyroid drugs for less than 3 months. The authors made the TCR library using RNA they extracted from PBMCs. Arm-PCR of CDR3 regions and iRepertoire HTBI primers were the basis on which TCR beta libraries were built. TCRdb re-called the multiplex PCR reads through MiXCR, storing one row per CDR3 protein. This sample has about 470,000 distinct CDR3 sequences, with approximately 15% found just once. Another study also made use of these data, one on T cells in Graves' hyperthyroidism and ophthalmopathy.

The specimen comprised peripheral blood mononuclear cells (PBMCs), sampled at new diagnosis, from a patient treated with antithyroid drugs. These receptors were collected from a woman aged 25 to 39 with Graves disease.

This clonotype was observed many times. The V call is TRBV12-3 or TRBV12-4, the J call TRBJ2-1, with a possible D match to TRBD2 (5 bases). Trimming left V 6 bases short and J 7 bases short, with 7 bases between. The CDR3 extends over 11 amino acids. CDR3 residues: CASRERNEQFF. The CDR3 DNA sequence: TGTGCCAGCAGAGAGCGGAATGAGCAGTTCTTC.

This clonotype has a count of ten or more. The rearrangement joins TRBV30 to TRBJ2-4; the match to TRBD1 covers 7 bases. V shed 7 bases and J 3 bases; nucleotides not matched to a gene: 3. Germline V lookup: CDR1 GTSNPN, CDR2 SVGIG (reference sequence). The CDR3 runs 12 residues. The CDR3 DNA follows: TGTGCCTCCCGGGACAGCAAAAACATTCAGTACTTC. Translation gives CASRDSKNIQYF. Full variable domain (missing parts from reference TRBV30 and TRBJ2-4): SQTIHQWPATLVQPVGSPLSLECTVEGTSNPNLYWYRQAAGRGLQLLFYSVGIGQISSEVPQNLSASRPQDRQFILSSKKLLLSDSGFYLCASRDSKNIQYFGAGTRLSVL.

This clonotype came up a few times. The genes are TRBV19 and TRBJ2-1, with 9 nucleotides matching TRBD2. Germline trimming cut 3 bases from V and 14 bases from J; bases unmatched to any gene: 11. Germline V CDR1 and CDR2: LNHDA, SQIVND (reference sequence). CDR3 length: 14 residues. CDR3 amino acids: CASSMTFSGSFKFF. CDR3 DNA: TGTGCCAGTAGTATGACCTTTAGCGGGAGTTTTAAGTTCTTC.

This clonotype has only a few counts. V and J are TRBV19 and TRBJ1-2; no clear D. The CDR3 extends over 14 amino acids. Germline-derived CDR1 and CDR2 are LNHDA and SQIVND (reference sequence). Trimming pared 4 bases from V and 0 bases from J, leaving 9 bases between. DNA for the CDR3: TGTGCCAGTAGTAGGACGGACGCTAACTATGGCTACACCTTC. Amino acid sequence: CASSRTDANYGYTF.

This clonotype has ten or more counts. The gene calls are TRBV19 and TRBJ2-1; D is ambiguous. Germline V gene data show CDR1 as LNHDA and CDR2 as SQIVND (reference sequence). V was clipped by 2 bases and J by 0 bases, with 8 bases between them. The CDR3 consists of 15 residues. The CDR3 DNA is TGTGCCAGTAGTATACTGACGGGCTCCTACAATGAGCAGTTCTTC. This encodes CASSILTGSYNEQFF.

At least ten counts were recorded for this clonotype. The chain uses TRBV11-2 and TRBJ1-2; 7 nucleotides agree with TRBD1. Germline CDR1 reads SGHAT; CDR2 reads FQNNGV. This CDR3 has 12 residues. The junction had 5 bases not matched to a gene; V was cut back by 5 bases and J by 8 bases. The CDR3 DNA reads TGTGCCAGCAGCCCTGACAGGGTCGGCTACACCTTC. Translated: CASSPDRVGYTF.

With respect to this clonotype: A far larger clone lies a single base away; this is likely a read error. J is TRBJ2-1 and V is TRBV6-1; D call uncertain. Germline CDR1 is MNHNS and CDR2 is SASEGT. The CDR3 is 14 amino acids. The CDR3 DNA is TGTGCCAGCAGCTTAGAAACAAACTACAATGAGCAGCTCTTC. It yields the protein CASSLETNYNEQLF.

This clonotype was picked up many times. This chain uses TRBV7-9 with TRBJ2-3, with 11 nucleotides matching TRBD2. Trimming removed 5 bases from V and 5 bases from J; junction bases left unmatched: 6. The CDR3 sequence is 15 residues long. CDR1 and CDR2 (germline): SEHNR, FQNEAQ (reference sequence). This CDR3 is CASSPPGTSGDTQYF. The CDR3, as DNA: TGTGCCAGCAGCCCCCCGGGGACTAGCGGAGATACGCAGTATTTT.

This clonotype was counted at least ten times. The genes are TRBV7-8 and TRBJ2-5; 9 nucleotides align to TRBD2. CDR1 and CDR2 from the germline V gene are SGHVS and FQNEAQ. The V gene end was trimmed by 6 bases and the J gene end by 5 bases; junction bases not matched to a gene: 16. The CDR3 runs 17 residues. CDR3 sequence: CASRRGLREGLHETQYF. Here the CDR3 DNA reads TGTGCCAGCAGGCGCGGTCTGCGGGAGGGATTGCACGAGACCCAGTACTTC. Supplemented by reference TRBV7-8 and TRBJ2-5, the full variable domain reads GAGVSQSPRYKVAKRGQDVALRCDPISGHVSLFWYQQALGQGPEFLTYFQNEAQLDKSGLPSDRFFAERPEGSVSTLKIQRTQQEDSAVYLCASRRGLREGLHETQYFGPGTRLLVL.

At least ten counts were recorded for this clonotype. V is TRBV7-9 and J is TRBJ1-5, with D tentatively TRBD1 (5 bases). The V gene's germline CDR1 is SEHNR and CDR2 FQNEAQ (reference sequence). The CDR3 runs 15 residues. V was cut by 5 bases and J by 0 bases, with 11 bases left in between. This CDR3 is CASSATGASNQPQHF. The CDR3 nucleotides are TGTGCCAGCAGCGCAACCGGGGCTAGCAATCAGCCCCAGCATTTT.

This clonotype showed up just a few times. This chain uses TRBV9 with TRBJ2-1, with 11 nucleotides matching TRBD2. The CDR3 loop spans 17 amino acids. V shed 0 bases and J 9 bases; nucleotides not matched to a gene: 11. The germline gives CDR1 SGDLS, CDR2 YYNGEE. CDR3: CASSVGAGGLADGEQFF. The CDR3 DNA is TGTGCCAGCAGCGTAGGGGCGGGGGGACTAGCGGATGGTGAGCAGTTCTTC.

About this clonotype itself: One base away lies a much larger clone, so this may be a sequencing read error. The V call is TRBV30, the J call TRBJ1-6; D might be TRBD1 (5 bases). The length of the CDR3 is 14 residues. Looked up from germline, CDR1 is GTSNPN and CDR2 is SVGIG (reference sequence). CDR3 coding DNA: TGTACCTGGAGCAGCGGGGGGGTTGATTCACCCCTCCACTTT. It translates to CTWSSGGVDSPLHF.

Ten or more counts support this clonotype. This rearrangement joins TRBV27 to TRBJ1-1; D gene uncertain. Germline V gives CDR1 MNHEY, CDR2 SMNVEV (reference sequence). V lost 6 bases to trimming and J lost 7 bases, with 18 bases between them. This CDR3 region has 14 residues. Written as DNA, the CDR3 is TGTGCCAGCAGCCCCCTGGGCCGATCCATTGAAGCTTTCTTT. The encoded protein is CASSPLGRSIEAFF.

This clonotype was found many times. The rearrangement uses TRBV20-1 and TRBJ2-1; maybe TRBD2 (5 bases). Germline V gene data show CDR1 as DFQATT and CDR2 as SNEGSKA (reference sequence). V lost 5 bases and J lost 8, with 22 bases in between. The CDR3 consists of 15 residues. CDR3 coding DNA: TGCAGTGCTGGAAGCTCGTTGTCGACCGGGGATGAGCAGTTCTTC. Protein product: CSAGSSLSTGDEQFF.

The CDR3 spells CASSLVGVTGELFF. The CDR3 DNA reads as TGTGCCAGCAGTTTGGTGGGAGTTACGGGGGAGCTGTTTTTT. This chain uses TRBV12-3 or TRBV12-4 with TRBJ2-2; TRBD2 might be the D (5 bases). CDR3 length equals 14 residues. The V gene lost 3 bases and the J gene lost 8 bases, with 13 bases spanning the gap.

This clonotype was observed many times. The chain links TRBV12-3 or TRBV12-4 to TRBJ2-7, with 11 bases matching TRBD2. Germline trimming cut 6 bases from V and 2 bases from J; bases unmatched to any gene: 6. The length of the CDR3 is 15 residues. CDR3 sequence reads: CASSATSGDTYEQYF. The CDR3, as DNA: TGTGCCAGCAGCGCGACTAGCGGGGACACCTACGAGCAGTACTTC.

The table lists this clonotype with many counts. The V and J genes are TRBV7-9 and TRBJ2-1; D remains ambiguous. V lost 1 base, J lost 0 bases, and 10 bases lay in between. The CDR3 is 16 residues long. CDR1 is SEHNR, CDR2 FQNEAQ, per germline (reference sequence). CDR3 DNA: TGTGCCAGCAGCTTAGGGAAGCCAAGCTCCTACAATGAGCAGTTCTTC. It translates to CASSLGKPSSYNEQFF. The full variable domain, its missing parts supplied by reference TRBV7-9 and TRBJ2-1, is DTGVSQNPRHKITKRGQNVTFRCDPISEHNRLYWYRQTLGQGPEFLTYFQNEAQLEKSRLLSDRFSAERPKGSFSTLEIQRTEQGDSAMYLCASSLGKPSSYNEQFFGPGTRLTVL.

This clonotype was picked up many times. The chain couples TRBV9 to TRBJ2-1, with no clear D. CDR3 length: 12 residues. Germline V gives CDR1 SGDLS, CDR2 YYNGEE. Trimming cost V 0 bases and J 5 bases, with 3 bases left between them. CDR3 in DNA: TGTGCCAGCAGCGTAGGACACAATGAGCAGTTCTTC. It codes for CASSVGHNEQFF.

This clonotype came up many times. The chain recombines TRBV6-1 with TRBJ2-3; 11 bases align to TRBD2. The V gene's germline CDR1 is MNHNS and CDR2 SASEGT. The CDR3 has 15 amino acids. V dropped 7 bases and J dropped 6; count of bases not matched to a gene: 9. The CDR3 is CASTSLAGGLDTQYF. CDR3 bases: TGTGCCAGCACTAGCTTAGCGGGAGGGTTGGATACGCAGTATTTT.

Comments on this clonotype: Being one base from a much bigger clone, this may be a read error. The V gene is TRBV30, the J gene TRBJ2-5, with D maybe TRBD1 (6 bases). The length of the CDR3 is 14 residues. Per the germline V gene, CDR1 is GTSNPN and CDR2 is SVGIG (reference sequence). The CDR3 spells CAWRIKGVIEAQYF. The CDR3 DNA reads TGTGCCTGGAGGATTAAGGGGGTGATAGAGGCCCAGTACTTC.

This clonotype was recorded at least ten times. V is TRBV6-9 and J is TRBJ2-3; TRBD2 matches 10 bases. Germline CDR1 reads MNHGY; CDR2 reads SVAAGI. The CDR3 spans 16 residues. The junction had 10 bases not matched to a gene; V was cut back by 7 bases and J by 3 bases. For the CDR3, the DNA is TGTGCCAGCATTTACCGGACTAGCGGAGTGACAGATACGCAGTATTTT. Amino acids: CASIYRTSGVTDTQYF.

In its sample, this clonotype was seen many times. The chain is built from TRBV7-9 and TRBJ1-1; D unresolved. Trimming removed 1 base at V and 4 bases at J, with 22 bases between. Germline V gene data show CDR1 as SEHNR and CDR2 as FQNEAQ (reference sequence). CDR3 length: 18 amino acids. The CDR3 DNA sequence: TGTGCCAGCAGCTTAGTGGGTTTGGTGTCAGCCGCCGGCACTGAAGCTTTCTTT. This sequence encodes CASSLVGLVSAAGTEAFF.

This clonotype was picked up many times. The CDR3 here is CASSLSALSSPNEQFF. In nucleotides, the CDR3 is TGTGCCAGCAGCTTATCGGCCCTCTCCTCCCCCAATGAGCAGTTCTTC. The chain joins TRBV7-2 to TRBJ2-1; no reliable D call. V was pared by 2 bases and J by 6 bases, with 17 bases between. The CDR3 covers 16 residues. Germline assignment: CDR1 SGHTA and CDR2 FQGNSA.